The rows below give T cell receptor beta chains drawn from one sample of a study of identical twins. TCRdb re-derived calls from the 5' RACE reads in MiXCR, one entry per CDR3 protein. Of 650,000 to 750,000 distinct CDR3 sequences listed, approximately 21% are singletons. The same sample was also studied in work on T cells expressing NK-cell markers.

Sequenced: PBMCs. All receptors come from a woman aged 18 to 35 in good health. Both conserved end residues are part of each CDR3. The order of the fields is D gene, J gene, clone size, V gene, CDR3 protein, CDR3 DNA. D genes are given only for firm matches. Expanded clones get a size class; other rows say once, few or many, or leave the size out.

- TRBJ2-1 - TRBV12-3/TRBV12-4 CASSFLGGAEQFF TGTGCCAGCAGTTTCTTGGGGGGCGCTGAGCAGTTCTTC
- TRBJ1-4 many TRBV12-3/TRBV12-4 CASRGTVKNEKLFF TGTGCCAGCCGAGGGACGGTGAAAAATGAAAAACTGTTTTTT
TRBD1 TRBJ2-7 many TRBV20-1 CRDRTGINYEQYF TGCAGGGACCGGACAGGGATCAATTACGAGCAGTACTTC
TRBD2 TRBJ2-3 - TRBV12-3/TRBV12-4 CASSYTSGGNTQYF TGTGCCAGCAGTTACACTAGCGGGGGTAATACGCAGTATTTT
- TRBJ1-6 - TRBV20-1 CSAREEVSYNSPLHF TGCAGTGCTAGAGAAGAGGTTTCCTATAATTCACCCCTCCACTTT
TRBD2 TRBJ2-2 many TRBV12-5 CASGSGLADTGELFF TGTGCTAGTGGTTCGGGACTAGCTGACACCGGGGAGCTGTTTTTT
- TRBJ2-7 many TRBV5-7 CASSLPVTYEQYF TGTGCCAGCAGCCTTCCGGTCACCTACGAGCAGTACTTC
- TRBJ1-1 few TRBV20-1 CSADSGGGPEAFF TGCAGTGCAGATTCCGGGGGCGGCCCTGAAGCTTTCTTT
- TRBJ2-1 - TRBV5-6 CASSFLQGGSYNEQFF TGTGCCAGCAGCTTCCTCCAGGGCGGTTCCTACAATGAGCAGTTCTTC
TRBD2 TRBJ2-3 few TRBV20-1 CSAPKLAGTTDTQYF TGCAGTGCTCCTAAGCTAGCGGGTACCACAGATACGCAGTATTTT
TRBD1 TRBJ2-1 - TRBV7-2 CASSLTGGTGEQFF TGTGCCAGCAGCTTGACAGGGGGCACGGGTGAGCAGTTCTTC
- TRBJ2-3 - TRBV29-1 CSSLVDTDTQYF TGCAGTTCGCTCGTGGACACAGATACGCAGTATTTT
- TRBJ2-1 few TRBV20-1 CSALFPIRGRDEQFF TGCAGTGCCCTTTTCCCAATACGGGGGCGGGATGAGCAGTTCTTC
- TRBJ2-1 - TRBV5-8 CASSLEGGRTGEQFF TGTGCCAGCAGCTTGGAAGGGGGAAGGACCGGGGAGCAGTTCTTC
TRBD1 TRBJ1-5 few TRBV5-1 CASSPSPGGQPQHF TGCGCCAGCAGCCCTTCCCCAGGGGGACAGCCCCAGCATTTT
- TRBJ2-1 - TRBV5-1 CASSFGLTVRGEQFF TGCGCCAGCAGCTTCGGACTGACGGTTCGGGGTGAGCAGTTCTTC
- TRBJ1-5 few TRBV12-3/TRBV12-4 CASRYREGSNQPQHF TGTGCCAGCAGGTACAGGGAGGGCAGCAATCAGCCCCAGCATTTT
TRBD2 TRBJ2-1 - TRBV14 CASSLETSGDEQFF TGTGCCAGCAGCCTAGAGACTAGCGGGGATGAGCAGTTCTTC
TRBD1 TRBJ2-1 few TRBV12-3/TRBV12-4 CASSSVRGHEQFF TGTGCCAGCAGTTCTGTCAGGGGGCATGAGCAGTTCTTC
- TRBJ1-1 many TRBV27 CASTVTANTEAFF TGTGCCAGCACCGTGACTGCGAACACTGAAGCTTTCTTT
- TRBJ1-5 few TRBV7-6 CASSGRDNQPQHF TGTGCCAGCAGCGGACGGGACAATCAGCCCCAGCATTTT
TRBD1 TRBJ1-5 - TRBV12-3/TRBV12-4 CASSFRQGGRPQHF TGTGCCAGCAGTTTTAGACAGGGGGGAAGGCCCCAGCATTTT
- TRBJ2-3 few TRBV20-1 CSAREVGLNTDTQYF TGCAGTGCTAGAGAGGTGGGACTTAACACAGATACGCAGTATTTT